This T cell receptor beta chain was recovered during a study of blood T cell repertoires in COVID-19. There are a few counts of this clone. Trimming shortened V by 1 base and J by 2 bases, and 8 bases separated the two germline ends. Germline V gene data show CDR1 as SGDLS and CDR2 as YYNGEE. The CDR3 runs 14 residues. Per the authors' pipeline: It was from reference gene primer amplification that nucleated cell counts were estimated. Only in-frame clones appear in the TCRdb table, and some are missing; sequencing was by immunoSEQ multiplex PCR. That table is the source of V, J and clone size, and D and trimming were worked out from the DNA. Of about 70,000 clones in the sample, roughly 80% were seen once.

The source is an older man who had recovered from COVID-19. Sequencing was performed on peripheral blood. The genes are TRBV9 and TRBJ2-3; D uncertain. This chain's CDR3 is CASSVSGDTDTQYF. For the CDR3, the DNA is TGTGCCAGCAGCGTATCTGGAGACACAGATACGCAGTATTTT.